This TCR beta chain derives from a study of blood T cell repertoires in COVID-19. Turning to the study itself: The origin of the acute and convalescent COVID-19 samples was the United States, Italy and Spain. T cells, B-cell-depleted T cells, or PBMCs supplied cDNA or gDNA.

Methods used by the authors: Researchers report that nucleated cell counts were estimated from reference gene primer amplification. Produced via immunoSEQ multiplex PCR; TCRdb's table is partial and in-frame only. Clonal size and the V and J genes are those of that table, whereas D and trimming came from the DNA. The table has over 150,000 clones, about four fifths seen once. The germline gives CDR1 GTSNPN, CDR2 SVGIG (reference sequence). This CDR3 is built from 13 residues. V was shortened by 3 bases and J by 4 bases, with 10 bases between the two germline ends. The specimen was peripheral blood. The clonotype originates from an elderly woman with acute or convalescent COVID-19. J is TRBJ1-5 and V is TRBV30; D gene ambiguous. The CDR3 DNA sequence: TGTGCCTGGAGCTCAGCCAGGAATCAGCCCCAGCATTTT. The encoded protein is CAWSSARNQPQHF.